The 29 T cell receptor beta chains below all came from one sample that was sequenced in a study of graft-versus-host responses after intestinal transplantation. This table comes from immunoSEQ multiplex PCR, and its TCRdb copy is limited to in-frame clones, with some not included. Found here are some 84,000 clones, roughly 80% of them singletons; the top ten hold 0.8% to 0.9%. These receptors have no identified antigens. The input for sequencing was unstimulated CD4+ T cells sorted from spleen or lymph node cells, taken before intestinal transplant. These TCRs come from a human donor who received an intestinal transplant.

The gene calls are TRBV27 and TRBJ1-1; 8 nucleotides match TRBD1. CDR3 length: 13 amino acids. In germline, CDR1 is MNHEY, CDR2 SMNVEV (reference sequence). J gave up 10 bases and V 5 bases, and 9 bases lay outside the gene matches. The CDR3: CASSQGASLRAFF. CDR3 nucleotide sequence: TGTGCCAGCAGTCAGGGGGCGAGTCTTCGAGCTTTCTTT.

This rearrangement joins TRBV7-2 to TRBJ1-6, with a tentative D call TRBD1 (6 bases). This CDR3 is built from 14 residues. V lost 4 bases and J lost 9, with 13 bases in between. Germline V gene lookup returns CDR1 SGHTA and CDR2 FQGNSA. This CDR3 is CASSYREGGSPLHF. DNA of the CDR3: TGTGCCAGCAGCTACCGGGAGGGGGGTTCACCCCTCCACTTT.

The chain uses TRBV28 and TRBJ1-2; D may be TRBD1 (5 bases). This CDR3 is built from 13 residues. The germline V and J ends were trimmed by 6 bases and 7 bases, with 15 bases remaining between them. Germline assignment: CDR1 MDHEN and CDR2 SYDVKM. CDR3 residues: CASSTQGLGGYTF. CDR3 nucleotides: TGTGCCAGCAGCACTCAGGGTCTAGGTGGCTACACCTTC.

The chain recombines TRBV7-2 with TRBJ2-5; TRBD2 aligns across 13 bases. The CDR3 is 15 residues long. Germline V gene data show CDR1 as SGHTA and CDR2 as FQGNSA. Trimming removed 5 bases from V and 2 bases from J; junction bases left unmatched: 2. This chain's CDR3 is CASSPGLAGQETQYF. The CDR3 coding sequence is TGTGCCAGCAGCCCGGGACTAGCGGGGCAAGAGACCCAGTACTTC.

The chain recombines TRBV23-1 with TRBJ1-1; D remains ambiguous. TRBV23-1 is reported as an ORF; its role is uncertain. Trimming left V 5 bases short and J 3 bases short, with 7 bases between. This CDR3 has 12 amino acids. CDR3 in amino acids: CASSSGDTEAFF. In DNA form, the CDR3 reads TGCGCCAGCAGTTCCGGGGACACTGAAGCTTTCTTT.

The chain recombines TRBV5-4 with TRBJ2-7; 13 nucleotides agree with TRBD2. The CDR3 is made up of 15 amino acids. CDR1 SGHNT and CDR2 YYREEE come from the germline V gene (reference sequence). J gave up 3 bases and V 0 bases, and 0 bases lay outside the gene matches. DNA for the CDR3: TGTGCCAGCAGCTTGGGGACTAGCGGGGGCTACGAGCAGTACTTC. Its translation: CASSLGTSGGYEQYF.

V is TRBV20-1 and J is TRBJ1-1; possible D gene TRBD1, 6 bases. V was shortened by 3 bases and J by 6 bases, with 8 bases between the two germline ends. The CDR3 has 11 amino acids. CDR1 and CDR2 (germline): DFQATT, SNEGSKA (reference sequence). In DNA, the CDR3 is TGCAGTGCTAGTAACAGGGCTGAAGCTTTCTTT. Translating gives CSASNRAEAFF.

This clone was counted a single time. V usage is TRBV4-1 and J usage is TRBJ2-2, with 14 bases fitting TRBD2. The CDR3 is 16 amino acids. V lost 4 bases and J lost 6; bases outside the gene matches: 4. Germline loops: CDR1 MGHRA, CDR2 YSYEKL. CDR3 region: CASSRGTSGSAGELFF. As DNA, the CDR3 is TGCGCCAGCAGCCGAGGGACTAGCGGGAGTGCCGGGGAGCTGTTTTTT.

CDR3 DNA: TGTGCCAGCGGGGAGCGCTACAATGAGCAGTTCTTC. It is translated as CASGERYNEQFF. The chain combines TRBV2 with TRBJ2-1; D might be TRBD2 (5 bases). V lost 8 bases and J lost 3, with 8 bases in between. This CDR3 has 12 amino acids. The germline V gene encodes CDR1 SNHLY and CDR2 FYNNEI.

This clone showed up just a few times. This chain connects TRBV5-6 to TRBJ1-4; 7 bases match TRBD1. CDR3 length: 16 residues. Germline values: CDR1 SGHDT, CDR2 YYEEEE. Germline trimming cut 3 bases from V and 3 bases from J; bases unmatched to any gene: 8. The CDR3 DNA reads TGTGCCAGCAGCTCCGGACAGGCAGGCTCTAATGAAAAACTGTTTTTT. Translation: CASSSGQAGSNEKLFF.

This clone came up once. The J gene is TRBJ1-5, the V gene TRBV18, with D possibly TRBD1 on 5 matching bases. Germline-derived CDR1 and CDR2 are KGHSH and LQKENI. V shed 4 bases and J shed 6 bases, with 10 bases lying between them. The CDR3 spans 13 residues. The CDR3 bases are TGTGCCAGCTCACGAACTCAGGGTCAGCCCCAGCATTTT. Its translation: CASSRTQGQPQHF.

This clone has just one count. The chain uses TRBV5-4 and TRBJ2-2; the D gene is possibly TRBD2 (5 bases). This CDR3 comprises 15 residues. The germline V and J ends were trimmed by 3 bases and 2 bases, with 11 bases remaining between them. Germline V gene data show CDR1 as SGHNT and CDR2 as YYREEE (reference sequence). CDR3 sequence (DNA): TGTGCCAGCAGCTCGAGGGTTCAAAACACCGGGGAGCTGTTTTTT. This gives the protein CASSSRVQNTGELFF.

The chain recombines TRBV10-3 with TRBJ2-1; maybe TRBD2 (6 bases). The V gene lost 1 base and the J gene lost 8 bases, with 12 bases spanning the gap. This CDR3 is 14 amino acids long. Germline V gene data show CDR1 as ENHRY and CDR2 as SYGVKD. CDR3 protein: CAISEWDSKDEQFF. CDR3 bases: TGTGCCATCAGTGAGTGGGACTCTAAGGATGAGCAGTTCTTC.

V usage is TRBV9 and J usage is TRBJ2-3; D gene unclear. The germline V and J ends were trimmed by 4 bases and 2 bases, with 8 bases remaining between them. The CDR3 loop spans 13 amino acids. The germline CDR1 and CDR2 sequences are SGDLS and YYNGEE. CDR3 DNA sequence: TGTGCCAGCAGCCCCCGGTACACAGATACGCAGTATTTT. Translation: CASSPRYTDTQYF.

This rearrangement joins TRBV28 to TRBJ2-5; D possibly corresponds to TRBD1 (5 bases). V was pared by 7 bases and J by 2 bases, with 11 bases between. Germline V gene sequence: CDR1 MDHEN, CDR2 SYDVKM. The CDR3 has 13 amino acids. CDR3 DNA: TGTGCCAGCAACCGACAGTTACAAGAGACCCAGTACTTC. Residues: CASNRQLQETQYF.

J is TRBJ2-2 and V is TRBV11-2; D remains unclear. CDR1 is SGHAT and CDR2 is FQNNGV in the germline V gene. Trimming removed 2 bases at V and 7 bases at J, with 8 bases between. The CDR3 consists of 13 residues. The CDR3 region is CASSLMAVGELFF. As DNA, the CDR3 is TGTGCCAGCAGCTTAATGGCGGTCGGGGAGCTGTTTTTT.

The CDR3 region is CASSLDQGNSPLHF. The CDR3, as DNA: TGTGCCAGCAGCTTGGACCAGGGAAATTCACCCCTCCACTTT. The chain links TRBV5-4 to TRBJ1-6; perhaps TRBD1 as D (5 bases). The CDR3 runs to 14 residues. Trimming stripped 0 bases from V and 7 bases from J, with 8 bases between. Germline values: CDR1 SGHNT, CDR2 YYREEE (reference sequence).

The CDR3 coding sequence is TGTGCCAGCAGTTACGGCCGTGAGCAGTTCTTC. It encodes CASSYGREQFF. The chain uses TRBV6-6 and TRBJ2-1; D ambiguous. The V and J ends lost 2 bases and 9 bases respectively, with 5 bases between them. Germline CDR1 MNHNY, CDR2 SVGAGI (reference sequence). The CDR3 consists of 11 residues.

The chain has TRBV5-4 and TRBJ2-3, with TRBD1 matching over 7 bases. The germline V gene has CDR1 SGHNT and CDR2 YYREEE (reference sequence). After removal of 4 bases from V and 11 bases from J, the junction contained 7 bases not matched to a gene. This CDR3 has 12 amino acids. CDR3 sequence (DNA): TGTGCCAGCAGCCTGACAGGGCTCGAGCAGTATTTT. Encoded protein: CASSLTGLEQYF.

This clone has just one count. This chain uses TRBV9 with TRBJ1-1, with no clear D. Per the germline V gene, CDR1 is SGDLS and CDR2 is YYNGEE. The V gene lost 0 bases and the J gene lost 5 bases, with 8 bases spanning the gap. The CDR3 is 13 residues long. The CDR3 sequence is CASSVARWTEAFF. The DNA for the CDR3 is TGTGCCAGCAGCGTAGCGAGGTGGACTGAAGCTTTCTTT.

For this clone: Other DNA sequences of this sample code for an identical CDR3. V and J are TRBV7-9 and TRBJ2-7; the D gene is possibly TRBD1 (5 bases). The CDR3 consists of 12 residues. Germline V gene lookup returns CDR1 SEHNR and CDR2 FQNEAQ (reference sequence). Trimming removed 2 bases at V and 4 bases at J, with 6 bases between. The CDR3 loop reads CASSLQGYEQYF. CDR3 DNA: TGTGCCAGCAGCTTACAGGGTTACGAGCAGTACTTC.

The V gene is TRBV6-6, the J gene TRBJ2-5; the match to TRBD1 covers 8 bases. The CDR3 is made up of 13 amino acids. Germline V gene data show CDR1 as MNHNY and CDR2 as SVGAGI (reference sequence). Trimming at V came to 6 bases and at J to 3 bases, leaving 3 bases not matched to a gene. In nucleotides, the CDR3 is TGTGCCAGCAGCCCGACAGGGGAAGAGACCCAGTACTTC. The encoded protein is CASSPTGEETQYF.

The V gene is TRBV10-3, the J gene TRBJ2-3; D call uncertain. Looked up from germline, CDR1 is ENHRY and CDR2 is SYGVKD. The CDR3 sequence is 14 residues long. V was clipped by 4 bases and J by 2 bases, with 10 bases between them. The CDR3 loop reads CAISVRAFTDTQYF. The DNA for the CDR3 is TGTGCCATCAGTGTGCGCGCATTCACAGATACGCAGTATTTT.

The rearrangement joins TRBV7-2 to TRBJ2-7; TRBD2 matches at 8 bases. This CDR3 spans 16 amino acids. CDR1 and CDR2 from the germline V gene are SGHTA and FQGNSA. Trimming cost V 5 bases and J 2 bases; bases outside gene matches: 11. The CDR3 reads CASSPRRGGLPYEQYF. The CDR3 DNA reads TGTGCCAGCAGCCCCAGACGCGGGGGGCTGCCCTACGAGCAGTACTTC.

This clone was seen a single time. The rearrangement joins TRBV5-4 to TRBJ2-2; TRBD2 matches 11 bases. Germline V gene data show CDR1 as SGHNT and CDR2 as YYREEE (reference sequence). The junction had 10 bases not matched to a gene; V was cut back by 2 bases and J by 4 bases. The CDR3 contains 18 residues. The CDR3 sequence is CASSLRVAGGQITGELFF. CDR3 in DNA: TGTGCCAGCAGCTTACGAGTAGCGGGGGGGCAAATCACCGGGGAGCTGTTTTTT.

The chain combines TRBV7-9 with TRBJ2-3; D is perhaps TRBD2 (6 bases). Germline V gene sequence: CDR1 SEHNR, CDR2 FQNEAQ (reference sequence). CDR3 length: 15 residues. V lost 3 bases, J lost 1 base, and 11 bases lay in between. The CDR3 protein is CASSFRTGGTDTQYF. The CDR3 nucleotides are TGTGCCAGCAGCTTCCGGACGGGGGGCACAGATACGCAGTATTTT.

The chain is built from TRBV5-8 and TRBJ2-7; 8 nucleotides agree with TRBD1. V lost 5 bases to trimming and J lost 6 bases; unmatched junction nucleotides: 10. Germline loops: CDR1 SGHTS, CDR2 YDEGEE. The CDR3 has 14 residues. As DNA, the CDR3 is TGTGCCAGCAGGCCCGGGACAGGTATAGGCGAGCAGTACTTC. It translates to CASRPGTGIGEQYF.

Written as DNA, the CDR3 is TGCGCCAGCAGCGGAGACGCATCTAGCACAGATACGCAGTATTTT. It translates to CASSGDASSTDTQYF. The V call is TRBV5-1, the J call TRBJ2-3; D uncertain. V shed 4 bases and J shed 0 bases, with 12 bases lying between them. The CDR3 has 15 amino acids. Germline V gives CDR1 SGHRS, CDR2 YFSETQ.

V usage is TRBV19 and J usage is TRBJ1-5; D ambiguous. Germline V CDR1 and CDR2: LNHDA, SQIVND (reference sequence). Trimming pared 6 bases from V and 5 bases from J, leaving 14 bases between. The CDR3 spans 14 residues. As DNA, the CDR3 is TGTGCCAGTAGGGATACAGCGGCAGATCAGCCCCAGCATTTT. Amino acids: CASRDTAADQPQHF.